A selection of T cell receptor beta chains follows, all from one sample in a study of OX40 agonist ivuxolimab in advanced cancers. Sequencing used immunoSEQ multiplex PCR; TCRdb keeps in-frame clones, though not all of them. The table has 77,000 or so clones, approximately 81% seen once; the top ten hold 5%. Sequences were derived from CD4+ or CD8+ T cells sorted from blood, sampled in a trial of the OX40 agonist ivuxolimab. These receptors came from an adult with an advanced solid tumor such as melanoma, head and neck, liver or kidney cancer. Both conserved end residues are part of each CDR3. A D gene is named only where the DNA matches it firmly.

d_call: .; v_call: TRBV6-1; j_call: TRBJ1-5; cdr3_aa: CASSEENSNQPQHF
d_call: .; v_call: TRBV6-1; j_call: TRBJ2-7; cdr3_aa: CASSEGDWTSYEQYF
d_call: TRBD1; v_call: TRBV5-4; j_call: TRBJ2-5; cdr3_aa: CASSTGQLEETQYF
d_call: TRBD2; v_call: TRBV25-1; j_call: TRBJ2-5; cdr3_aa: CASSTGTSGETQYF
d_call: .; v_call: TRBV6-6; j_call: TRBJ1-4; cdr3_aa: CASSHTGTTNEKLFF
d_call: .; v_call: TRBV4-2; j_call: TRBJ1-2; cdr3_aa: CASSQVSTNYGYTF
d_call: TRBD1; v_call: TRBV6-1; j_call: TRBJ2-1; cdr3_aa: CASSVQGVSYNEQFF
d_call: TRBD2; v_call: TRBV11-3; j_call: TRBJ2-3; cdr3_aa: CASSLMTGLVPDTQYF
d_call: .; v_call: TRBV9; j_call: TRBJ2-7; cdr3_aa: CASSVDWRSYEQYF
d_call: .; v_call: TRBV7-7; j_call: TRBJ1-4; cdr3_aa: CASSRGPGGGNEKLFF
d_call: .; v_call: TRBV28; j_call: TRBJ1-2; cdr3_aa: CASSLAGGYGYTF
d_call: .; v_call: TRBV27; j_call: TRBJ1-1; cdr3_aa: CASSRRVLNTEAFF
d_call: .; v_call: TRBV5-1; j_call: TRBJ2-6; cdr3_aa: CASSLGRPISGANVLTF
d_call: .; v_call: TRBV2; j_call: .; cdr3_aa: CASSFGGGSYEQYF
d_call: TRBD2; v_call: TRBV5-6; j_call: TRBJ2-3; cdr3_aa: CASSNVAGGPVDTQYF
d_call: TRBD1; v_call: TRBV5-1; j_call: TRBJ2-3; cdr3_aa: CASSWGQGTDTQYF
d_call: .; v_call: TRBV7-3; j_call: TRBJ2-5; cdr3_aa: CASSRTPNEETQYF
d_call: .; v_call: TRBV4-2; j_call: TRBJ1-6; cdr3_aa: CASSQNILDSPLHF
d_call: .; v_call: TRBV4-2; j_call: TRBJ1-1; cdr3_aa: CASSLSMSGENTEAFF
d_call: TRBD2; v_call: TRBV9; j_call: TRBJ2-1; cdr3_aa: CASSAGTSGNDEQFF
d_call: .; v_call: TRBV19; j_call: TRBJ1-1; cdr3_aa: CASSILMRTEAFF
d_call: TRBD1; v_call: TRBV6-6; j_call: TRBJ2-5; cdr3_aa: CASSTAAGGRTQYF
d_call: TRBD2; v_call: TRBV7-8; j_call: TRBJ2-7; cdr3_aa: CASSSRTSTYEQYF
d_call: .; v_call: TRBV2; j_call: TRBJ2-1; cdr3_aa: CATGPPGNEQFF
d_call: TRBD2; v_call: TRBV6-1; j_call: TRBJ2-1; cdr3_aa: CASSSTSGGYNEQFF
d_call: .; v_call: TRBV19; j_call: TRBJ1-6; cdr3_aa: CASSIGGSPLHF
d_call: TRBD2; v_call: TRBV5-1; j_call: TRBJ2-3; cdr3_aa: CASSFSGGPTDTQYF
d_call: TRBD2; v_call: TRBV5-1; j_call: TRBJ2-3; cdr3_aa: CASSLIGRAQDTQYF
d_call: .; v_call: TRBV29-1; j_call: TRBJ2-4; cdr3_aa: CSAVAGTLAKNIQYF
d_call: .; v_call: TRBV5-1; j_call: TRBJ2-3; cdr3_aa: CASSLEGNGDTQYF
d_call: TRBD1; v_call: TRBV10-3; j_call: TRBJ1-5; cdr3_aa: CATETGTVNQPQHF
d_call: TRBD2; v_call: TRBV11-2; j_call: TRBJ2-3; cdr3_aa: CASSRSTTSGTTDTQYF
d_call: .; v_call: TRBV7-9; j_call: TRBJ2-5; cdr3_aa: CASSSETETQYF
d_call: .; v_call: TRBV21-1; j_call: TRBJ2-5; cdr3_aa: CASSKFRTGPETQYF
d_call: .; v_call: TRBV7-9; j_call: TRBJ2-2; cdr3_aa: CASSLRPLRGASNTGELFF
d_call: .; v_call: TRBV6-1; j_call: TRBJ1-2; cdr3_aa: CASSLDRNYGYTF
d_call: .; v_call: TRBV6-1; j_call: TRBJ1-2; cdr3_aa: CASSVTTGNYGYTF
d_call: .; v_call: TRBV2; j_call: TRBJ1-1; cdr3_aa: CATRSREDTEAFF
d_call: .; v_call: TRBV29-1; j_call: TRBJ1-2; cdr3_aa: CSVYPVQGWGDYGYTF
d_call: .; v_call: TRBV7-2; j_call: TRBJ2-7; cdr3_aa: CASSLEYEQYF
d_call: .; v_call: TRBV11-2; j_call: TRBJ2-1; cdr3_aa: CASSSSSGPGEQFF
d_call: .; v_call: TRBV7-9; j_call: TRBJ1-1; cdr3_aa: CASSLPIGEAFF
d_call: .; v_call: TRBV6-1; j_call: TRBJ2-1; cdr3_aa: CASSDGPSSYNEQFF
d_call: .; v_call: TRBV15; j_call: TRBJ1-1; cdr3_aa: CATSRPDLRTSEAFF
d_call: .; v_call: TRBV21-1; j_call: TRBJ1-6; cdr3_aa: CALGCLTNSPLHF
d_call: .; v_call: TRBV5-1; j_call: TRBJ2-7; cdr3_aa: CASSLVQGASYEQYF
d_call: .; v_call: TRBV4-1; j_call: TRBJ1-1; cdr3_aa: CASSPRLGSGVEAFF
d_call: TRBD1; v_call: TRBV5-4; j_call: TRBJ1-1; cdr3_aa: CASSGGGHQGEAFF
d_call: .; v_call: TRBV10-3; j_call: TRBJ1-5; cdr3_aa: CAIAPGLDSNQPQHF
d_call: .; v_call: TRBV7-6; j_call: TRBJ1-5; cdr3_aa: CASSLVEGDNQPQHF
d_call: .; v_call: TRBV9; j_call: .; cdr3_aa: CASSVGQRGYEQYF
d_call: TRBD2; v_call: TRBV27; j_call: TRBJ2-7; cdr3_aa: CASSTSGRTQYF
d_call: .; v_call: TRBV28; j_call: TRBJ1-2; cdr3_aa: CASSSQGRANYGYTF